Below, one T cell receptor beta chain is given with its context. The sample belongs to a study of blood T cells in healthy people across ages. Ranging in age from about 6 to 95, the donors were healthy Caucasian individuals from Russia. Samples had at least 6.5 million PBMCs isolated from them. With 5 bases clipped from V and 3 bases from J, the junction kept 0 bases outside the gene matches. The CDR3 sequence is 12 residues long. The V gene's germline CDR1 is GTSNPN and CDR2 SVGIG (reference sequence). Combining a sample-barcoded 5' primer with a J-beta primer mix, a second PCR ran for 7 to 11 cycles. TCRdb called the 5' RACE reads again in MiXCR, with one record for every CDR3 protein. The sample records 1.5 million to 2 million distinct CDR3 sequences, approximately 32% being singletons.

Sequencing input: blood. This sequence originates from a woman aged 30 to 39 in good health. The V and J genes are TRBV30 and TRBJ2-7; TRBD2 agrees at 11 bases. This chain's CDR3 is CAWGLAGYEQYF. The CDR3 bases are TGTGCCTGGGGACTAGCGGGCTACGAGCAGTACTTC.